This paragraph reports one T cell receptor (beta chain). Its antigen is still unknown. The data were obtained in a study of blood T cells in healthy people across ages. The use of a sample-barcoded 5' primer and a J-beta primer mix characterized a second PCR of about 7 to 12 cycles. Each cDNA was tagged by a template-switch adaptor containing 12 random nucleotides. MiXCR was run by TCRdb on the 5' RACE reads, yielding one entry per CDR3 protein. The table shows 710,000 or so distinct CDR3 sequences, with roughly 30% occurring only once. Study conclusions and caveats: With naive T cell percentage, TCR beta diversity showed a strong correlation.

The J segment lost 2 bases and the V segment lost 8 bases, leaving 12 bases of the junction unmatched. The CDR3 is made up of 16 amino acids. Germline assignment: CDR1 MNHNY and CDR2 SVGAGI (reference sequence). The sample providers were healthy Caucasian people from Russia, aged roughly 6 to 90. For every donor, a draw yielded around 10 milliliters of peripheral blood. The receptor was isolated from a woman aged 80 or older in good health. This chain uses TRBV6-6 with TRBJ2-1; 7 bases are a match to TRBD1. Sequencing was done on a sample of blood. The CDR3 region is CASSLTTGITYNEQFF. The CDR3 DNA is TGTGCCAGCTCACTCACGACAGGGATCACCTACAATGAGCAGTTCTTC.